The 15 T cell receptor beta chains in this list originate from one sample, sequenced in a study of shared clonotypes between healthy human individuals. CD45RO-negative, CCR7-selected cells formed the naive CD8 fraction, which excluded terminally differentiated effector memory CD45RA+ cells. Profiled with immunoSEQ multiplex PCR; TCRdb holds only in-frame clones, not every one. The table includes about 590,000 clones, just under 97% detected once. Sequencing input: naive CD8+ T cells sorted from blood. Source of these receptors: a woman aged 25-40 years in good health.

The chain carries TRBV4-2 and TRBJ2-5; TRBD1 aligns across 7 bases. The CDR3 loop spans 15 amino acids. V lost 3 bases and J lost 2; bases outside the gene matches: 6. The V gene's germline CDR1 is LGHNA and CDR2 YNFKEQ. CDR3: CASSHTDREQETQYF. CDR3 bases: TGTGCCAGCAGCCACACAGACAGGGAGCAAGAGACCCAGTACTTC.

V gene TRBV19 combines with J gene TRBJ2-5, with a weak D call TRBD2 (5 bases). TRBJ2-7 explains the end of the DNA better; the J call may be wrong. Germline V lookup: CDR1 LNHDA, CDR2 SQIVND (reference sequence). This CDR3 region has 14 residues. CDR3 DNA: TGTGCCAGTAGTATTAGCCCGGAGGCCTACGAGCAGTACTTC. It codes for CASSISPEAYEQYF.

The chain is built from TRBV11-2 and TRBJ1-3; D is perhaps TRBD1 (5 bases). Germline V gene data show CDR1 as SGHAT and CDR2 as FQNNGV. V gave up 5 bases and J gave up 8 bases, with 19 bases separating them. The CDR3 extends over 15 amino acids. As DNA, the CDR3 is TGTGCCAGCAGCCTGACAGCTAACCTCCCAGACACCATATATTTT. Its protein product is CASSLTANLPDTIYF.

V gene TRBV27 combines with J gene TRBJ2-3, with 9 bases lining up with TRBD1. The germline gives CDR1 MNHEY, CDR2 SMNVEV (reference sequence). This CDR3 spans 15 amino acids. V shed 4 bases and J 6 bases; nucleotides not matched to a gene: 8. CDR3 coding DNA: TGTGCCAGCAGTTCACCGGGACAGGGTGTGGATACGCAGTATTTT. Its translation: CASSSPGQGVDTQYF.

This clone appeared a few times. The CDR3 coding sequence is TGTGCCAGCAGTGCGACTAGCGGGAGTCACAATGAGCAGTTCTTC. Translated, it gives CASSATSGSHNEQFF. The chain combines TRBV27 with TRBJ2-1, with 12 bases lining up with TRBD2. CDR3 size: 15 residues. Germline CDR1 and CDR2: MNHEY and SMNVEV (reference sequence). With V trimmed by 5 bases and J by 5 bases, 4 bases remained unmatched.

J is TRBJ2-3 and V is TRBV21-1; the D segment call TRBD1 is taken from the table without a DNA check. TRBV21-1 is a listed pseudogene. The CDR3 extends over 14 amino acids. This chain's CDR3 is CASSKAQGQDTQYF. CDR3 sequence (DNA): TGTGCCAGCAGCAAAGCCCAGGGACAAGATACGCAGTATTTT.

This rearrangement joins TRBV19 to TRBJ2-7, with 7 bases aligning to TRBD2. The V gene end was trimmed by 3 bases and the J gene end by 4 bases; junction bases not matched to a gene: 12. The V gene's germline CDR1 is LNHDA and CDR2 SQIVND (reference sequence). CDR3 length equals 16 residues. CDR3 bases: TGTGCCAGTAGTATTGATCGCGGGGAGGGTATTTACGAGCAGTACTTC. The encoded protein is CASSIDRGEGIYEQYF.

This rearrangement joins TRBV6-6 to TRBJ2-7, with 13 bases aligning to TRBD2. V shed 4 bases and J 7 bases; nucleotides not matched to a gene: 4. The CDR3 is 14 amino acids. The germline gives CDR1 MNHNY, CDR2 SVGAGI (reference sequence). DNA for the CDR3: TGTGCCAGCAGTTCCGGACTAGCGGGAGATGAGCAGTACTTC. It translates to CASSSGLAGDEQYF.

Here the CDR3 DNA reads TGTGCCAGCAGTTTAATGGGAGGGGGCTACAATGAGCAGTTCTTC. Translated: CASSLMGGGYNEQFF. The chain is built from TRBV27 and TRBJ2-1; a possible D gene is TRBD2 (7 bases). CDR1 and CDR2 (germline): MNHEY, SMNVEV (reference sequence). V gave up 2 bases and J gave up 3 bases, with 11 bases separating them. This CDR3 contains 15 residues.

The V call is TRBV13, the J call TRBJ1-1; tentatively, D is TRBD1 (5 bases). The CDR3 runs to 17 residues. CDR1 and CDR2 from the germline V gene are PRHDT and FYEKMQ (reference sequence). With 5 bases removed from V and 3 bases from J, the gap between germline ends came to 22 bases. The CDR3 nucleotides read TGTGCCAGCAGCCCTAGTGGCCAGGGAAATTGGGACACTGAAGCTTTCTTT. The encoded protein is CASSPSGQGNWDTEAFF.

This chain joins TRBV28 and TRBJ2-7; D may be TRBD1 or TRBD2 (7 bases each). The V end lost 6 bases, the J end lost 2 bases, and 23 bases lay between the germline ends. Germline V gene data show CDR1 as MDHEN and CDR2 as SYDVKM. The CDR3 spans 17 residues. The CDR3 bases are TGTGCCAGCAGCCTATACCCCCCAGGGGGGGAAACCTACGAGCAGTACTTC. Translation gives CASSLYPPGGETYEQYF.

This clone came up once. The J gene is TRBJ2-3, the V gene TRBV27, with TRBD2 identical over 8 bases. Unmatched junction bases numbered 8, after V lost 2 bases and J lost 1 base. CDR1 is MNHEY and CDR2 is SMNVEV in the germline V gene (reference sequence). The CDR3 spans 17 residues. CDR3 DNA: TGTGCCAGCAGTTTACCTCATGGAGCGGGAGGCACAGATACGCAGTATTTT. It codes for CASSLPHGAGGTDTQYF.

With respect to this clone: The germline gene is not matched at one end of the junction; a read error may be the cause. V gene TRBV2 combines with J gene TRBJ2-7; 11 nucleotides agree with TRBD1. Per the germline V gene, CDR1 is SNHLY and CDR2 is FYNNEI. The CDR3 runs 16 residues. The CDR3: CASREVNGDRGYEQYF. CDR3 in DNA: TGTGCCAGCAGAGAAGTGAATGGGGACAGGGGGTACGAGCAGTACTTC.

The rearrangement joins TRBV19 to TRBJ2-7; the match to TRBD1 covers 9 bases. Germline CDR1 and CDR2: LNHDA and SQIVND (reference sequence). V gave up 4 bases and J gave up 5 bases; unmatched junction bases: 9. This CDR3 region has 15 residues. The CDR3, as DNA: TGTGCCAGTAGTAGTACCGGGACAGGGATAGACGAGCAGTACTTC. It translates to CASSSTGTGIDEQYF.

This clone was recorded only once. The chain employs TRBV13 and TRBJ2-2, with D possibly being TRBD1 (6 bases). Germline lookup yields CDR1 PRHDT and CDR2 FYEKMQ (reference sequence). Trimming took off 5 bases at V and 4 bases at J, with 14 bases between the two ends. This CDR3 has 15 residues. CDR3 protein: CASSPQGQVTGELFF. Written as DNA, the CDR3 is TGTGCCAGCAGCCCACAGGGTCAGGTCACCGGGGAGCTGTTTTTT.